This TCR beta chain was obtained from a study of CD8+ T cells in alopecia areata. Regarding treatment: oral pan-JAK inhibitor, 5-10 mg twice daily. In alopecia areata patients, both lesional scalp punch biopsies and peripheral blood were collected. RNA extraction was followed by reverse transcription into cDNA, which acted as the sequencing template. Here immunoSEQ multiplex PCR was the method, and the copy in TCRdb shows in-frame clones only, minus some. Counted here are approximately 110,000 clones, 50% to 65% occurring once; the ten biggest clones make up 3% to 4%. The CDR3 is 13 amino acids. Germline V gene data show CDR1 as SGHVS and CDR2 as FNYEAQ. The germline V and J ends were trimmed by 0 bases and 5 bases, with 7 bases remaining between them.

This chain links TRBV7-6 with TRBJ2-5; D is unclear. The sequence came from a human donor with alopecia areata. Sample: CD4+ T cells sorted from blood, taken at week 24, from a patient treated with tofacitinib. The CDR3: CASSLAGLETQYF. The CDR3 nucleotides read TGTGCCAGCAGCTTAGCAGGTTTGGAGACCCAGTACTTC. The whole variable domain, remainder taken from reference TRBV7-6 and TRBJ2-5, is GAGVSQSPRYKVTKRGQDVALRCDPISGHVSLYWYRQALGQGPEFLTYFNYEAQQDKSGLPNDRFSAERPEGSISTLTIQRTEQRDSAMYRCASSLAGLETQYFGPGTRLLVL.